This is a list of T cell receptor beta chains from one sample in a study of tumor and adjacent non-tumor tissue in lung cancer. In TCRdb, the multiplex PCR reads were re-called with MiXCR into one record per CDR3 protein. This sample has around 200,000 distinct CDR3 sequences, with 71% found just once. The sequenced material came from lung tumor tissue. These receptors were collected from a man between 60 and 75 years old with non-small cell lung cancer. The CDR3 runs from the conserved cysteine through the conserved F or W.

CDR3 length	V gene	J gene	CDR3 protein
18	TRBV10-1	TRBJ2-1	CASSATGGGRSSYNEQFF
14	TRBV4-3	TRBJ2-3	CASSQDRGADTQYF
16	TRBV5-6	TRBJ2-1	CASSGDGTASYNEQFF
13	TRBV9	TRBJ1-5	CASSVGPNQPQHF
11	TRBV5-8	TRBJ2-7	CASSFIYEQYF
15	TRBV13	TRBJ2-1	CANRRSWSSYNEQFF
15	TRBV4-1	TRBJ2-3	CASSFHVASTDTQNF
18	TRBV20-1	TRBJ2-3	CNALDRGMWLEDPDTQYF
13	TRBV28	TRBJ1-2	CASSQGGAYGHTF
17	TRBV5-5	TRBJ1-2	CTSSLAFGTQNPYGYTF
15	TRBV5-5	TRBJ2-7	CASGTHRRSSYEQYF
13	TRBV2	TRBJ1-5	CTSTSYSNQPHHF
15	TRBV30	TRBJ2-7	CAWIGLTAVTYEHYF
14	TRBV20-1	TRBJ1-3	CSTFHPGSGNTIYF
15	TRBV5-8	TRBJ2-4	CASSIQGLAKNIQYF
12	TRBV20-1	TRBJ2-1	CSDGPRLDEQFF
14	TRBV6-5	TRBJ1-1	CASSYSLWVAGAFF
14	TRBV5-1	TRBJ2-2	CASSSWASGGELSF
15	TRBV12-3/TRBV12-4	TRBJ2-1	CASSLGTGGYNEQFF
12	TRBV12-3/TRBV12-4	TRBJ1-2	CTSSLGGSPHTF
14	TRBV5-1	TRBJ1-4	CASGFGSTDEKLFF
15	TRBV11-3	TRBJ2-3	CVSSLGAGDTDTQYF
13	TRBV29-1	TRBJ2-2	CSVGTGYTGELFF
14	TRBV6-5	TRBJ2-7	CASSRNRGGYEQYF
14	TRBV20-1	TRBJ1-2	CSASTDMGLDGYTF
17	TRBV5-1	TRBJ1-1	CASSLVPNGGPNSEAFF
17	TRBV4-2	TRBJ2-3	CASSQGRRGSNTDTQYF
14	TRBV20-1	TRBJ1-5	CSASSGRSNKSQHF
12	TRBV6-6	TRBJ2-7	CTSSMPGGEQYF
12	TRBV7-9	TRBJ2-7	CTSSLGANEQYF
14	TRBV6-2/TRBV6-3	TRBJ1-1	CASRRTGERTEAFF
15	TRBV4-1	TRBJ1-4	CVSSQDGTGDEKLFF
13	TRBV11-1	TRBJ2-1	CVSRLERFNEQFF
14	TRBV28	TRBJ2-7	CASSFSGRPYEPYF
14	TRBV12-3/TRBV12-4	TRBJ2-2	CASRPGTPTGELFF
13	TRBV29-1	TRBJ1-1	CRVERPENTEAFF
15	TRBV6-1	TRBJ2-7	CASRSQLSEGFEQYF
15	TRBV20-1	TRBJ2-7	CGASRIQKRPYEQYF
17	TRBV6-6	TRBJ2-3	CASSYHGTGGPTDTQYF
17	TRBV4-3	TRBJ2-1	CASSQDGSPSSYNEQFF
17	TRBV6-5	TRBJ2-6	CARSFGTGCSGANVLAF
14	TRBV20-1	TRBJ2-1	CSAYADRSYYEQFF
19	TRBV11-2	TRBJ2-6	CASSSVPNDRPSGTNVLTF
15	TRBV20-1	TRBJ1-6	CRARRPGTENSPLHF
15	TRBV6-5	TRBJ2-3	CASRRGITYTDTQYF
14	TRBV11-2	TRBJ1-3	CASSLGHSGNTIYF
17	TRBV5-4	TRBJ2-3	CACSKDITRTSSDTQYF
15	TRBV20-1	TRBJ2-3	CSASALAGDTDTQYF
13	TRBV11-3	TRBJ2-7	CASTPRQGNEQYF